Below, 29 T cell receptor beta chains from the same sample are listed, as sequenced in a study of cytomegalovirus exposure and HLA in healthy donors. TCRdb's table, derived via immunoSEQ multiplex PCR, lists solely in-frame clones and lacks some. The sample lists around 170,000 clones, approximately 90% occurring once. Sequences were obtained from PBMCs. Every receptor here comes from a man younger than 35 in good health and CMV-seronegative.

This clone was observed once. V and J are TRBV4-3 and TRBJ2-3; TRBD2 agrees at 8 bases. V lost 0 bases and J lost 4; bases outside the gene matches: 3. The CDR3 loop spans 15 amino acids. The germline V gene encodes CDR1 LGHNA and CDR2 YSLEER. The CDR3 nucleotides read TGCGCCAGCAGCCAAGATCGGGAGGGGGCAGATACGCAGTATTTT. Protein sequence: CASSQDREGADTQYF.

The CDR3 loop is CASSQQPGSNTGELFF. The CDR3 DNA follows: TGCGCCAGCAGCCAACAGCCGGGATCGAACACCGGGGAGCTGTTTTTT. V is TRBV4-1 and J is TRBJ2-2; TRBD2 might be the D (5 bases). Germline CDR1 and CDR2: MGHRA and YSYEKL. CDR3 length equals 16 residues. V gave up 2 bases and J gave up 0 bases, with 10 bases separating them.

The chain employs TRBV28 and TRBJ1-1; unclear D gene. V dropped 6 bases and J dropped 2 bases, with 13 bases sitting between them. CDR3 length equals 14 residues. Germline values: CDR1 MDHEN, CDR2 SYDVKM. CDR3 protein: CASRVQNFNTEAFF. For the CDR3, the DNA is TGTGCCAGCAGGGTCCAAAACTTCAACACTGAAGCTTTCTTT.

J is TRBJ2-7 and V is TRBV7-2; 7 bases agree with TRBD2. The germline V gene encodes CDR1 SGHTA and CDR2 FQGNSA. The CDR3 totals 16 residues. Trimming at V came to 2 bases and at J to 4 bases, leaving 11 bases not matched to a gene. The CDR3 spells CASSLLLASGPYEQYF. DNA for the CDR3: TGTGCCAGCAGCTTACTGCTCGCTAGCGGACCGTACGAGCAGTACTTC. Full variable domain (missing parts from reference TRBV7-2 and TRBJ2-7): GAGVSQSPSNKVTEKGKDVELRCDPISGHTALYWYRQSLGQGLEFLIYFQGNSAPDKSGLPSDRFSAERTGGSVSTLTIQRTQQEDSAVYLCASSLLLASGPYEQYFGPGTRLTVT.

This sequence joins TRBV4-3 and TRBJ2-5; TRBD2 might be the D (5 bases). Germline lookup yields CDR1 LGHNA and CDR2 YSLEER. V lost 4 bases and J 4 bases, leaving 13 bases between the germline ends. The CDR3 sequence is 14 residues long. CDR3 sequence (DNA): TGCGCCAGCAGCCTCCACCTGGCGGGAGAGACCCAGTACTTC. Its protein product is CASSLHLAGETQYF.

In its sample, this clone was seen a few times. J is TRBJ2-7 and V is TRBV2; unclear D gene. The V end was cut by 1 base, the J end by 3 bases, with 7 bases between. The germline V gene has CDR1 SNHLY and CDR2 FYNNEI. The CDR3 consists of 13 residues. The CDR3 coding sequence is TGTGCCAGCAGTGAAGGAACAAGCTACGAGCAGTACTTC. Residues: CASSEGTSYEQYF.

This clone has a single count. CDR3 residues: CASSGQRYGYTF. The CDR3 DNA reads as TGTGCCAGCAGCGGACAGCGGTATGGCTACACCTTC. This sequence joins TRBV28 and TRBJ1-2; D might be TRBD1 (6 bases). V shed 6 bases and J shed 5 bases, with 10 bases lying between them. Germline loops: CDR1 MDHEN, CDR2 SYDVKM. The CDR3 covers 12 residues.

The chain is built from TRBV28 and TRBJ2-3, with 8 positions matching TRBD1. This CDR3 has 15 residues. V lost 5 bases to trimming and J lost 2 bases; unmatched junction nucleotides: 6. Germline loops: CDR1 MDHEN, CDR2 SYDVKM. As DNA, the CDR3 is TGTGCCAGCAGTCAGAGACAGGGGCTCACAGATACGCAGTATTTT. Translation gives CASSQRQGLTDTQYF.

This chain connects TRBV6-6 to TRBJ1-1; TRBD1 aligns across 7 bases. The V gene's germline CDR1 is MNHNY and CDR2 SVGAGI (reference sequence). The CDR3 runs 15 residues. After removal of 0 bases from V and 5 bases from J, the junction contained 6 bases not matched to a gene. The CDR3 nucleotides read TGTGCCAGCAGTTACTCCCTGGAGGGGGCGACTGAAGCTTTCTTT. It yields the protein CASSYSLEGATEAFF.

This sequence joins TRBV7-2 and TRBJ2-7, with D possibly being TRBD1 (6 bases). The CDR3 extends over 16 amino acids. Germline V gives CDR1 SGHTA, CDR2 FQGNSA. Deletions cut 3 bases from V and 2 bases from J, with 17 bases between. The CDR3 protein is CASSFFYIGQTYEQYF. The CDR3 DNA is TGTGCCAGCAGCTTTTTTTACATAGGACAGACCTACGAGCAGTACTTC. The full variable domain, with the rest looked up from reference TRBV7-2 and TRBJ2-7, is GAGVSQSPSNKVTEKGKDVELRCDPISGHTALYWYRQSLGQGLEFLIYFQGNSAPDKSGLPSDRFSAERTGGSVSTLTIQRTQQEDSAVYLCASSFFYIGQTYEQYFGPGTRLTVT.

The gene calls are TRBV6-5 and TRBJ2-2; 7 nucleotides match TRBD1. Germline lookup yields CDR1 MNHEY and CDR2 SVGAGI. The CDR3 extends over 16 amino acids. With 2 bases clipped from V and 4 bases from J, the junction kept 7 bases outside the gene matches. The CDR3 spells CASSYTWDSVTGELFF. CDR3 nucleotide sequence: TGTGCCAGCAGTTACACTTGGGACAGTGTCACCGGGGAGCTGTTTTTT.

The J gene is TRBJ2-3, the V gene TRBV4-1; tentatively, D is TRBD1 (5 bases). From germline, CDR1 is MGHRA and CDR2 YSYEKL. V was cut by 5 bases and J by 1 base, with 10 bases left in between. This CDR3 is built from 14 residues. CDR3 coding DNA: TGCGCCAGCAGCTCCCTAGGGGGCACAGATACGCAGTATTTT. Protein product: CASSSLGGTDTQYF.

Only a few counts were recorded for this clone. The chain joins TRBV11-2 to TRBJ1-5, with no clear D. The CDR3 is made up of 17 amino acids. Trimming stripped 0 bases from V and 0 bases from J, with 12 bases between. Germline CDR1 SGHAT, CDR2 FQNNGV. The CDR3 DNA is TGTGCCAGCAGCTTAGAAGCAGGATCCCATAGCAATCAGCCCCAGCATTTT. This gives the protein CASSLEAGSHSNQPQHF. Combining the CDR3 with reference TRBV11-2 and TRBJ1-5 gives the whole variable domain EAGVAQSPRYKIIEKRQSVAFWCNPISGHATLYWYQQILGQGPKLLIQFQNNGVVDDSQLPKDRFSAERLKGVDSTLKIQPAKLEDSAVYLCASSLEAGSHSNQPQHFGDGTRLSIL.

The chain couples TRBV7-9 to TRBJ2-2, with D possibly matching TRBD2 (5 bases). The CDR3 is 16 residues long. The germline CDR1 and CDR2 sequences are SEHNR and FQNEAQ (reference sequence). V lost 5 bases and J lost 5, with 18 bases in between. The CDR3 here is CASSPTGRSGTGELFF. DNA for the CDR3: TGTGCCAGCAGCCCGACCGGACGTTCGGGGACCGGGGAGCTGTTTTTT.

This chain connects TRBV10-1 to TRBJ2-7, with 13 bases matching TRBD2. CDR1 and CDR2 from the germline V gene are WNHNN and SYGVQD (reference sequence). The V segment lost 10 bases and the J segment 5 bases; nucleotides outside the gene matches: 14. The CDR3 loop spans 16 amino acids. CDR3 in DNA: TGCGCCACCGGTACACTAGCGGGGGGGCCGGGCGACGAGCAGTACGTC. This sequence encodes CATGTLAGGPGDEQYV.

In this sample, this clone turned up once. The chain is built from TRBV7-2 and TRBJ1-3, with unresolved D. V was cut by 5 bases and J by 0 bases, with 17 bases left in between. CDR3 size: 17 residues. Germline V CDR1 and CDR2: SGHTA, FQGNSA. CDR3 nucleotides: TGTGCCAGCAGCCATCCTACTGACACCTTCTCTGGAAACACCATATATTTT. Translated: CASSHPTDTFSGNTIYF.

The chain combines TRBV28 with TRBJ2-1; TRBD2 agrees at 10 bases. Trimming at V came to 2 bases and at J to 2 bases, leaving 3 bases not matched to a gene. CDR1 is MDHEN, CDR2 SYDVKM, per germline. The CDR3 extends over 16 amino acids. As DNA, the CDR3 is TGTGCCAGCAGTTTAGAACTAGCGGGGCCCTACAATGAGCAGTTCTTC. It encodes CASSLELAGPYNEQFF.

The chain links TRBV5-8 to TRBJ1-6; D ambiguous. The V gene's germline CDR1 is SGHTS and CDR2 YDEGEE. CDR3 length equals 14 residues. V was shortened by 0 bases and J by 5 bases, with 6 bases between the two germline ends. The DNA of the CDR3 is TGTGCCAGCAGCTTGGGGCCCCATAATTCACCCCTCCACTTT. This gives the protein CASSLGPHNSPLHF.

The CDR3 DNA reads TGTGCCAGCAGCTTAATGGCCCGGGGCGGGAGAGAGGCAGATACGCAGTATTTT. This gives the protein CASSLMARGGREADTQYF. The V and J genes are TRBV11-2 and TRBJ2-3; 7 bases line up with TRBD2. CDR1 is SGHAT and CDR2 is FQNNGV in the germline V gene. V was pared by 2 bases and J by 4 bases, with 15 bases of the junction left unmatched. The CDR3 extends over 18 amino acids.

The genes are TRBV27 and TRBJ2-2, with TRBD1 as a possible D gene (5 bases). V shed 0 bases and J shed 5 bases, with 19 bases lying between them. The length of the CDR3 is 18 residues. In germline, CDR1 is MNHEY, CDR2 SMNVEV (reference sequence). This chain's CDR3 is CASSLSSGRTHRTGELFF. The CDR3 DNA sequence: TGTGCCAGCAGTTTATCAAGTGGCAGGACCCACAGGACCGGGGAGCTGTTTTTT.

This chain uses TRBV4-2 with TRBJ2-3, with 7 bases aligning to TRBD2. V dropped 8 bases and J dropped 5; count of bases not matched to a gene: 7. This CDR3 is 13 amino acids long. Germline V gene sequence: CDR1 LGHNA, CDR2 YNFKEQ. The CDR3 sequence is CASGAGWGDTQYF. The CDR3 DNA is TGTGCCAGCGGAGCGGGATGGGGAGATACGCAGTATTTT.

The chain links TRBV11-2 to TRBJ2-5; D possibly corresponds to TRBD2 (5 bases). Trimming removed 4 bases from V and 2 bases from J, with 14 bases in between. The CDR3 contains 15 residues. CDR1 is SGHAT, CDR2 FQNNGV, per germline. DNA of the CDR3: TGTGCCAGCAGCTCCTTCCTGTCGGGGCAAGAGACCCAGTACTTC. This encodes CASSSFLSGQETQYF.

The CDR3 DNA follows: TGCGCCAGCAGCCAAGATAGGGGAGGCGGCCAAGAGACCCAGTACTTC. It codes for CASSQDRGGGQETQYF. The V call is TRBV4-1, the J call TRBJ2-5; a weak D match, TRBD2 (6 bases). Germline values: CDR1 MGHRA, CDR2 YSYEKL. The CDR3 has 16 amino acids. Trimming took off 0 bases at V and 1 base at J, with 12 bases between the two ends.

J is TRBJ2-5 and V is TRBV5-6; 9 nucleotides line up with TRBD1. Germline loops: CDR1 SGHDT, CDR2 YYEEEE. The CDR3 covers 15 residues. The trim removed 5 bases at V and 5 bases at J, leaving 10 bases unmatched. The CDR3 region is CASRAGQGFAETQYF. In DNA form, the CDR3 reads TGTGCCAGCAGAGCGGGACAGGGATTCGCCGAGACCCAGTACTTC. Filled out from reference TRBV5-6 and TRBJ2-5, the complete variable domain reads DAGVTQSPTHLIKTRGQQVTLRCSPKSGHDTVSWYQQALGQGPQFIFQYYEEEERQRGNFPDRFSGHQFPNYSSELNVNALLLGDSALYLCASRAGQGFAETQYFGPGTRLLVL.

V gene TRBV7-8 combines with J gene TRBJ2-3, with 10 positions matching TRBD2. The CDR3 has 19 residues. Germline V gene lookup returns CDR1 SGHVS and CDR2 FQNEAQ. J was trimmed by 0 bases and V by 1 base; bases with no gene match: 10. CDR3 residues: CASSLVVGASGGSTDTQYF. The CDR3 DNA reads as TGTGCCAGCAGCTTAGTCGTCGGGGCTAGCGGGGGAAGCACAGATACGCAGTATTTT.

This chain uses TRBV28 with TRBJ2-7; weak D call: TRBD1 (6 bases). V shed 6 bases and J shed 0 bases, with 15 bases lying between them. This CDR3 spans 15 amino acids. Germline loops: CDR1 MDHEN, CDR2 SYDVKM. The CDR3 nucleotides read TGTGCCAGCAGCTCAGGGGCAGCGAGCTCCTACGAGCAGTACTTC. As protein: CASSSGAASSYEQYF.

The V call is TRBV7-9, the J call TRBJ1-1; possible D gene TRBD1, 5 bases. Germline assignment: CDR1 SEHNR and CDR2 FQNEAQ (reference sequence). The CDR3 extends over 14 amino acids. V shed 5 bases and J shed 1 base, with 11 bases lying between them. Here the CDR3 DNA reads TGTGCCAGCAGCAACGGGGGTACGAACACTGAAGCTTTCTTT. Translation gives CASSNGGTNTEAFF. The variable domain in full, with the rest retrieved from reference TRBV7-9 and TRBJ1-1, is DTGVSQNPRHKITKRGQNVTFRCDPISEHNRLYWYRQTLGQGPEFLTYFQNEAQLEKSRLLSDRFSAERPKGSFSTLEIQRTEQGDSAMYLCASSNGGTNTEAFFGQGTRLTVV.

The chain joins TRBV6-5 to TRBJ1-2; TRBD1 might be the D (5 bases). CDR1 is MNHEY, CDR2 SVGAGI, per germline. V was pared by 0 bases and J by 8 bases, with 10 bases between. There are 13 residues in the CDR3. The CDR3 sequence: CASSYSGVRGYTF. CDR3 DNA sequence: TGTGCCAGCAGTTACTCAGGGGTTCGGGGCTACACCTTC.

The chain joins TRBV5-6 to TRBJ2-7; the D is unclear. Deletions cut 2 bases from V and 6 bases from J, with 6 bases between. Looked up from germline, CDR1 is SGHDT and CDR2 is YYEEEE. The CDR3 sequence is 11 residues long. The CDR3 region is CASSFTTEQYF. CDR3 in DNA: TGTGCCAGCAGCTTCACTACCGAGCAGTACTTC.